The 15 T cell receptor beta chains below were found in one sample sequenced in a study of blood T cell repertoires in COVID-19. Profiled with immunoSEQ multiplex PCR; TCRdb holds only in-frame clones, not every one. The sample records roughly 35,000 clones, less than 80% being singletons. Sequencing was performed on peripheral blood. Receptors originate from an older man with acute or convalescent COVID-19.

The chain combines TRBV7-6 with TRBJ2-1; D gene uncertain. This CDR3 contains 13 residues. The germline V and J ends were trimmed by 5 bases and 12 bases, with 17 bases remaining between them. Germline V gene sequence: CDR1 SGHVS, CDR2 FNYEAQ. CDR3 sequence (DNA): TGTGCCAGCAGCCGCGTGGTTCAGGCTGCGCAGTTCTTC. Protein sequence: CASSRVVQAAQFF.

This clone was seen only a few times. J is TRBJ2-7 and V is TRBV6-5; 9 bases agree with TRBD1. The CDR3 has 14 residues. Germline CDR1 is MNHEY and CDR2 is SVGAGI. V lost 7 bases to trimming and J lost 4 bases; unmatched junction nucleotides: 8. CDR3 in amino acids: CASTRTGEAYEQYF. The CDR3 nucleotides read TGTGCCAGCACTCGGACAGGGGAGGCGTACGAGCAGTACTTC.

The V gene is TRBV10-3, the J gene TRBJ2-5, with D maybe TRBD1 (6 bases). This CDR3 comprises 17 residues. From germline, CDR1 is ENHRY and CDR2 SYGVKD. V was shortened by 4 bases and J by 4 bases, with 22 bases between the two germline ends. The CDR3 DNA sequence: TGTGCCATCAGTGTTTCCCGCCGACAGGAGGTGGGAGAGACCCAGTACTTC. This sequence encodes CAISVSRRQEVGETQYF.

The chain employs TRBV2 and TRBJ2-5; D not certain. V was cut by 4 bases and J by 0 bases, with 9 bases left in between. This CDR3 has 14 residues. Germline V gene sequence: CDR1 SNHLY, CDR2 FYNNEI. CDR3 amino acids: CASSATVNQETQYF. The DNA for the CDR3 is TGTGCCAGCAGTGCTACGGTGAACCAAGAGACCCAGTACTTC.

This chain uses TRBV2 with TRBJ2-6; D unclear. The CDR3 consists of 16 residues. The germline CDR1 and CDR2 sequences are SNHLY and FYNNEI. Trimming took 4 bases from V and 2 from J, leaving 12 bases between them. The CDR3 DNA is TGTGCCAGCAGTGTATTGGCCTTTGCTGGGGCCAACGTCCTGACTTTC. Protein sequence: CASSVLAFAGANVLTF.

This clone was counted a few times. J is TRBJ2-1 and V is TRBV19, with 13 bases fitting TRBD2. Germline loops: CDR1 LNHDA, CDR2 SQIVND (reference sequence). CDR3 size: 20 residues. Germline trimming cut 2 bases from V and 0 bases from J; bases unmatched to any gene: 10. The chain's CDR3 is CASSIRTSGGAISSYNEQFF. The CDR3 region has the DNA TGTGCCAGTAGTATACGAACTAGCGGGGGGGCCATAAGCTCCTACAATGAGCAGTTCTTC.

The rearrangement links TRBV6-5 to TRBJ2-3; 7 positions agree with TRBD1. Germline values: CDR1 MNHEY, CDR2 SVGAGI. The CDR3 runs 14 residues. V gave up 5 bases and J gave up 7 bases; unmatched junction bases: 9. CDR3 nucleotide sequence: TGTGCCAGCAGTCGACAGGGAACTATGAATACGCAGTATTTT. As protein: CASSRQGTMNTQYF.

The chain carries TRBV28 and TRBJ1-5, with a weak D call TRBD1 (6 bases). The V end lost 6 bases, the J end lost 6 bases, and 15 bases lay between the germline ends. This CDR3 is 14 amino acids long. CDR1 and CDR2 from the germline V gene are MDHEN and SYDVKM. The CDR3 DNA reads TGTGCCAGCAGGGGGGCAGGGGATAGTCAGCCCCAGCATTTT. The encoded protein is CASRGAGDSQPQHF.

This sequence joins TRBV19 and TRBJ2-1; TRBD1 matches at 9 bases. The CDR3 runs to 16 residues. Germline V CDR1 and CDR2: LNHDA, SQIVND (reference sequence). J was trimmed by 7 bases and V by 5 bases; bases with no gene match: 12. CDR3 sequence reads: CASSPMDRGKRNEQFF. The CDR3 bases are TGTGCCAGTAGTCCTATGGACAGGGGAAAAAGGAATGAGCAGTTCTTC.

This chain links TRBV5-8 with TRBJ2-1, with 11 nucleotides matching TRBD1. Losses at the gene ends were 3 bases for V and 4 bases for J; bases not matched to a gene: 3. Germline V lookup: CDR1 SGHTS, CDR2 YDEGEE. The CDR3 contains 15 residues. The DNA of the CDR3 is TGTGCCAGCAGCTCCGGACAGGGGGCGTACAATGAGCAGTTCTTC. This codes for CASSSGQGAYNEQFF.

This chain links TRBV11-2 with TRBJ1-2; 7 positions agree with TRBD1. The CDR3 runs to 12 residues. Germline CDR1 reads SGHAT; CDR2 reads FQNNGV. The trim removed 3 bases at V and 10 bases at J, leaving 5 bases unmatched. As DNA, the CDR3 is TGTGCCAGCAGCTTGGACAGGATTCCCTACACCTTC. This encodes CASSLDRIPYTF.

The chain employs TRBV6-5 and TRBJ2-3, with TRBD2 as a possible D gene (5 bases). Trimming cost V 6 bases and J 0 bases, with 13 bases left between them. Per the germline V gene, CDR1 is MNHEY and CDR2 is SVGAGI. CDR3 length: 15 residues. This CDR3 reads CASSRSASSTDTQYF. In DNA, the CDR3 is TGTGCCAGCAGCCGTAGCGCCTCTAGCACAGATACGCAGTATTTT.

The gene calls are TRBV5-4 and TRBJ1-1; D is perhaps TRBD1 (6 bases). Germline V CDR1 and CDR2: SGHNT, YYREEE (reference sequence). Trimming removed 4 bases at V and 1 base at J, with 14 bases between. The CDR3 runs 15 residues. The CDR3 DNA is TGTGCCAGCAGCCCAGCGGGGGCCCAGAACACTGAAGCTTTCTTT. Residues: CASSPAGAQNTEAFF.

This clone was counted only a few times. This chain uses TRBV30 with TRBJ2-7; possible D gene TRBD1, 5 bases. Germline V lookup: CDR1 GTSNPN, CDR2 SVGIG (reference sequence). V was trimmed by 0 bases and J by 4 bases, leaving 10 bases between them. This CDR3 comprises 13 residues. For the CDR3, the DNA is TGTGCCTGGAGTGTACAAGGGGTGTACGAGCAGTACTTC. It encodes CAWSVQGVYEQYF.

The CDR3 nucleotides read TGTGCCAGCAGCTACGAGGGACCAGGGAGGGGGACCCAGTACTTC. Encoded protein: CASSYEGPGRGTQYF. This chain connects TRBV11-2 to TRBJ2-5; TRBD2 agrees at 7 bases. CDR1 SGHAT and CDR2 FQNNGV come from the germline V gene. After removal of 4 bases from V and 7 bases from J, the junction contained 12 bases not matched to a gene. This CDR3 is built from 15 residues.